This record concerns one TCR beta chain sequence. No antigen is known for it. The data stem from a study of molecular identifiers for immune sequencing clone quantification. Study-wide results and limits: Investigators reportedly could detect spiked Jurkat TCR RNA from one cell among approximately 970,000 naive cells.

Using a CD8+CD4-CCR7+CD45RA+ phenotype, naive CD8 T cells were sorted. Bulk TCR library preparation followed previously described methods with listed TCR primers. TCRdb recomputed calls from the PCR reads with MiXCR, one row per CDR3 protein. Of 400,000 to 600,000 distinct CDR3 sequences listed, less than 30% were seen once; the top ten hold around 0.79%. The sequenced material came from naive CD8+ T cells from blood, with Jurkat cell RNA spiked in. Subset: FACS-sorted CD8+CD4-CCR7+CD45RA+ naive T cells. This TCR came from a human donor in good health. Some libraries in this study had Jurkat cell RNA spiked in.

CDR3 nucleotides: TGTGCCAGCAGTTTCAGGGGAGGTACTTGGAACTATGGCTACACCTTC. Translated, it gives CASSFRGGTWNYGYTF. The genes are TRBV27 and TRBJ1-2; tentative D call: TRBD1 (6 bases). In germline, CDR1 is MNHEY, CDR2 SMNVEV (reference sequence). This CDR3 spans 16 amino acids. V shed 3 bases and J shed 2 bases, with 16 bases lying between them.